These 32 T cell receptor beta chains were all obtained from the same sample, sequenced in a study of blood T cell repertoires in COVID-19. Some clones are missing from TCRdb's copy, which holds only in-frame ones; the method was immunoSEQ multiplex PCR. Of approximately 200,000 clones listed, 88% are singletons. Sequencing was carried out using peripheral blood. These receptor sequences come from a woman in her 30s with acute or convalescent COVID-19.

The genes are TRBV27 and TRBJ1-3; D gene unclear. Trimming took off 5 bases at V and 0 bases at J, with 8 bases between the two ends. Germline lookup yields CDR1 MNHEY and CDR2 SMNVEV (reference sequence). The CDR3 spans 14 residues. In nucleotides, the CDR3 is TGTGCCAGCAGTCCAGACACCTCTGGAAACACCATATATTTT. It encodes CASSPDTSGNTIYF.

Worth noting for this clone: Other nucleotide sequences from this sample produce the same CDR3. This chain uses TRBV3-1 (or the pseudogene TRBV3-2) with TRBJ1-3, with a weak D call TRBD1 (5 bases). Deletions cut 3 bases from V and 7 bases from J, with 13 bases between. Looked up from germline, CDR1 is LGHDT and CDR2 is YNNKEL (reference sequence). This CDR3 spans 14 amino acids. This CDR3 reads CASSQAGQRNTIYF. The DNA for the CDR3 is TGTGCCAGCAGCCAGGCGGGGCAAAGGAACACCATATATTTT.

The chain employs TRBV6-4 and TRBJ2-1; 10 nucleotides align to TRBD2. After removal of 4 bases from V and 8 bases from J, the junction contained 8 bases not matched to a gene. Germline assignment: CDR1 MRHNA and CDR2 SNTAGT. The CDR3 is made up of 15 amino acids. The CDR3 DNA is TGTGCCAGCAGTGCAAGAGCGGGAGGGCCTTATGAGCAGTTCTTC. Protein sequence: CASSARAGGPYEQFF.

In its sample, this clone was seen a few times. The CDR3 reads CASGGGSGADTQYF. The CDR3 DNA sequence: TGCGCCAGCGGAGGCGGGAGTGGAGCAGATACGCAGTATTTT. The rearrangement uses TRBV5-1 and TRBJ2-3; 7 bases align to TRBD2. The V gene's germline CDR1 is SGHRS and CDR2 YFSETQ. Trimming at V came to 7 bases and at J to 4 bases, leaving 9 bases not matched to a gene. This CDR3 has 14 amino acids.

V is TRBV5-1 and J is TRBJ1-4; weak D call: TRBD1 (5 bases). The V gene's germline CDR1 is SGHRS and CDR2 YFSETQ. The CDR3 sequence is 14 residues long. Trimming removed 0 bases at V and 8 bases at J, with 11 bases between. CDR3 sequence reads: CASSLDGGREKLFF. CDR3 DNA sequence: TGCGCCAGCAGCTTGGACGGGGGACGGGAAAAACTGTTTTTT.

This clone was counted a few times. The chain combines TRBV6-2 or TRBV6-3 with TRBJ1-6, with a possible D match to TRBD1 (5 bases). The CDR3 has 14 residues. The germline gives CDR1 MNHEY, CDR2 SVGEGT. The ends were cut back, 4 bases at V and 7 bases at J, with 11 bases in the middle. Here the CDR3 reads CASSFDRSNSPLHF. The CDR3 coding sequence is TGTGCCAGCAGTTTTGACAGATCGAATTCACCCCTCCACTTT.

The chain is built from TRBV9 and TRBJ2-1; D remains ambiguous. Per the germline V gene, CDR1 is SGDLS and CDR2 is YYNGEE. V lost 0 bases and J lost 0, with 7 bases in between. The CDR3 consists of 15 residues. This chain's CDR3 is CASSVGLSSYNEQFF. The CDR3 nucleotides are TGTGCCAGCAGCGTAGGCCTGAGCTCCTACAATGAGCAGTTCTTC.

The chain is built from TRBV2 and TRBJ2-5, with a tentative D call TRBD1 (6 bases). The CDR3 has 11 residues. Germline CDR1 reads SNHLY; CDR2 reads FYNNEI. The germline V and J ends were trimmed by 10 bases and 5 bases, with 11 bases remaining between them. In DNA, the CDR3 is TGTGCCACTCAGGGGACGGAGACCCAGTACTTC. Residues: CATQGTETQYF.

The chain combines TRBV28 with TRBJ2-5, with 7 bases that match TRBD1. This CDR3 contains 13 residues. The germline CDR1 and CDR2 sequences are MDHEN and SYDVKM. The trim removed 7 bases at V and 1 base at J, leaving 3 bases unmatched. The CDR3 DNA reads TGTGCCAGCACCGCAGGGGGCCAAGAGACCCAGTACTTC. It encodes CASTAGGQETQYF.

This rearrangement joins TRBV5-1 to TRBJ1-1; TRBD1 is a possible D gene (6 bases). Trimming removed 0 bases at V and 7 bases at J, with 10 bases between. Germline values: CDR1 SGHRS, CDR2 YFSETQ. This CDR3 contains 13 residues. This CDR3 is CASSLDTGIEAFF. DNA for the CDR3: TGCGCCAGCAGCTTGGATACAGGGATTGAAGCTTTCTTT.

The J gene is TRBJ2-7, the V gene TRBV5-1; 10 bases match TRBD1. Germline V gives CDR1 SGHRS, CDR2 YFSETQ. V lost 3 bases to trimming and J lost 7 bases; unmatched junction nucleotides: 7. The CDR3 consists of 14 residues. CDR3 coding DNA: TGCGCCAGCAGCTCCGGGACAGGGGTAGTGGAGCAGTACTTC. Protein product: CASSSGTGVVEQYF.

The genes are TRBV9 and TRBJ2-2; 8 bases line up with TRBD1. V gave up 0 bases and J gave up 4 bases; unmatched junction bases: 2. Germline V gives CDR1 SGDLS, CDR2 YYNGEE. This CDR3 has 15 amino acids. The CDR3 DNA reads as TGTGCCAGCAGCGTAGATACAGGGGGCACCGGGGAGCTGTTTTTT. Protein sequence: CASSVDTGGTGELFF.

The rearrangement uses TRBV18 and TRBJ2-7, with D maybe TRBD2 (5 bases). Trimming removed 3 bases at V and 4 bases at J, with 13 bases between. The CDR3 runs to 14 residues. CDR1 and CDR2 (germline): KGHSH, LQKENI. As DNA, the CDR3 is TGTGCCAGCTCACCCCAAAACGGGGTGTACGAGCAGTACTTC. Its translation is CASSPQNGVYEQYF. The variable domain in full, with the rest retrieved from reference TRBV18 and TRBJ2-7, is NAGVMQNPRHLVRRRGQEARLRCSPMKGHSHVYWYRQLPEEGLKFMVYLQKENIIDESGMPKERFSAEFPKEGPSILRIQQVVRGDSAAYFCASSPQNGVYEQYFGPGTRLTVT.

This clone was seen only a few times. V usage is TRBV5-6 and J usage is TRBJ2-1, with D tentatively TRBD2 (5 bases). Germline V gives CDR1 SGHDT, CDR2 YYEEEE. The ends were cut back, 7 bases at V and 3 bases at J, with 11 bases in the middle. The CDR3 runs to 13 residues. This CDR3 reads CASWERNYNEQFF. The CDR3 coding sequence is TGTGCCAGCTGGGAGCGGAACTACAATGAGCAGTTCTTC. The full variable domain, in which reference TRBV5-6 and TRBJ2-1 provide the parts outside the CDR3, is DAGVTQSPTHLIKTRGQQVTLRCSPKSGHDTVSWYQQALGQGPQFIFQYYEEEERQRGNFPDRFSGHQFPNYSSELNVNALLLGDSALYLCASWERNYNEQFFGPGTRLTVL.

The chain links TRBV5-4 to TRBJ2-4; D unclear. Germline-derived CDR1 and CDR2 are SGHNT and YYREEE (reference sequence). Trimming left V 1 base short and J 2 bases short, with 7 bases between. The CDR3 has 14 residues. The CDR3 region has the DNA TGTGCCAGCAGCTTGCCAGGCTCCAAAAACATTCAGTACTTC. Protein sequence: CASSLPGSKNIQYF.

The chain is built from TRBV27 and TRBJ2-7, with D hard to call. CDR3 length equals 13 residues. The V end lost 5 bases, the J end lost 3 bases, and 11 bases lay between the germline ends. Germline values: CDR1 MNHEY, CDR2 SMNVEV (reference sequence). The CDR3 DNA sequence: TGTGCCAGCAGTCGCTACCCGGGCTACGAGCAGTACTTC. This codes for CASSRYPGYEQYF.

The chain is built from TRBV28 and TRBJ1-6, with D uncertain. The CDR3 is made up of 15 amino acids. Germline CDR1 and CDR2: MDHEN and SYDVKM. V lost 3 bases and J 7 bases, leaving 13 bases between the germline ends. CDR3 residues: CASSFPRSMNSPLHF. DNA of the CDR3: TGTGCCAGCAGTTTCCCCCGCTCTATGAATTCACCCCTCCACTTT. Together with reference TRBV28 and TRBJ1-6, the CDR3 gives the full variable domain: DVKVTQSSRYLVKRTGEKVFLECVQDMDHENMFWYRQDPGLGLRLIYFSYDVKMKEKGDIPEGYSVSREKKERFSLILESASTNQTSMYLCASSFPRSMNSPLHFGNGTRLTVT.

This clone was counted between two and nine times. The chain couples TRBV4-1 to TRBJ2-1; D might be TRBD1 (5 bases). Germline CDR1 MGHRA, CDR2 YSYEKL. V lost 4 bases, J lost 0 bases, and 13 bases lay in between. The CDR3 totals 16 residues. Here the CDR3 DNA reads TGCGCCAGCAGCCTTAGGACAACCAGCTCCTACAATGAGCAGTTCTTC. This encodes CASSLRTTSSYNEQFF.

The rearrangement joins TRBV12-5 to TRBJ1-5, with D possibly TRBD1 on 5 matching bases. Germline V gene data show CDR1 as LGHNT and CDR2 as FRNRAP. The CDR3 is 18 residues long. V lost 1 base and J lost 0, with 16 bases in between. This CDR3 reads CASGLALIRGDSNQPQHF. The CDR3, as DNA: TGTGCTAGTGGTTTGGCCCTTATTAGGGGTGATAGCAATCAGCCCCAGCATTTT.

The rearrangement links TRBV3-1 (or the pseudogene TRBV3-2) to TRBJ2-7; D is unresolved. CDR3 length equals 11 residues. From germline, CDR1 is LGHDT and CDR2 YNNKEL (reference sequence). V shed 6 bases and J shed 3 bases, with 6 bases lying between them. CDR3 residues: CASSSVYEQYF. The CDR3 DNA reads as TGTGCCAGCAGTTCCGTCTACGAGCAGTACTTC.

A word on this clone: The junction does not match germline at one end; this may be a read error. The chain couples TRBV7-8 to TRBJ2-6; D is ambiguous. Germline-derived CDR1 and CDR2 are SGHVS and FQNEAQ. The CDR3 sequence is 19 residues long. CDR3 residues: CPRPHDRVLPLSGANVLTF. As DNA, the CDR3 is TGCCCCCGCCCCCACGACCGGGTCCTCCCGCTCTCTGGGGCCAACGTCCTGACTTTC.

The J gene is TRBJ2-1, the V gene TRBV25-1; D is perhaps TRBD1 (5 bases). V shed 4 bases and J shed 0 bases, with 10 bases lying between them. From germline, CDR1 is MGHDK and CDR2 SYGVNS. There are 15 residues in the CDR3. The CDR3 DNA reads as TGTGCCAGCAGTGGACAGCCAAGCTCCTACAATGAGCAGTTCTTC. This encodes CASSGQPSSYNEQFF.

This chain links TRBV24-1 with TRBJ1-1; D is possibly TRBD1 (6 bases). V was pared by 3 bases and J by 11 bases, with 15 bases between. This CDR3 has 13 residues. CDR1 KGHDR and CDR2 SFDVKD come from the germline V gene. The CDR3, as DNA: TGTGCCACCAGTGATCGAACAGGGATCGAGGCTTTCTTT. It translates to CATSDRTGIEAFF.

The chain recombines TRBV18 with TRBJ2-1, with a tentative D call TRBD2 (6 bases). The CDR3 totals 15 residues. With 3 bases removed from V and 4 bases from J, the gap between germline ends came to 13 bases. The germline CDR1 and CDR2 sequences are KGHSH and LQKENI. Here the CDR3 DNA reads TGTGCCAGCTCACCTATGGGACTCGGATACAATGAGCAGTTCTTC. Its protein product is CASSPMGLGYNEQFF.

The rearrangement joins TRBV9 to TRBJ2-1; D uncertain. The CDR3 length is 15 residues. V was shortened by 4 bases and J by 3 bases, with 14 bases between the two germline ends. Germline V CDR1 and CDR2: SGDLS, YYNGEE. CDR3 in amino acids: CASSPTPWRYNEQFF. The CDR3 region has the DNA TGTGCCAGCAGCCCGACACCCTGGCGCTACAATGAGCAGTTCTTC.

This clone turned up a few times. The V and J genes are TRBV28 and TRBJ1-1, with no clear D. CDR1 and CDR2 (germline): MDHEN, SYDVKM. The CDR3 runs to 12 residues. The V end lost 1 base, the J end lost 11 bases, and 11 bases lay between the germline ends. In DNA form, the CDR3 reads TGTGCCAGCAGTTTATATTTCGGGGAGGCTTTCTTT. Translation: CASSLYFGEAFF. Variable domain in full (rest from reference TRBV28 and TRBJ1-1): DVKVTQSSRYLVKRTGEKVFLECVQDMDHENMFWYRQDPGLGLRLIYFSYDVKMKEKGDIPEGYSVSREKKERFSLILESASTNQTSMYLCASSLYFGEAFFGQGTRLTVV.

J is TRBJ1-4 and V is TRBV15; 7 nucleotides match TRBD1. V trimming: 3 bases; J trimming: 4 bases; junction bases outside the gene matches: 8. The CDR3 loop spans 16 amino acids. CDR1 LNHNV and CDR2 YYDKDF come from the germline V gene (reference sequence). For the CDR3, the DNA is TGTGCCACCAGCAGGGAACGGGACAGTTTTAATGAAAAACTGTTTTTT. This encodes CATSRERDSFNEKLFF.

CDR3 region: CAWDRLRSPLHF. The CDR3 DNA sequence: TGTGCCTGGGACAGGCTCCGGTCACCCCTCCACTTT. This chain joins TRBV30 and TRBJ1-6; D possibly corresponds to TRBD1 (6 bases). The length of the CDR3 is 12 residues. The V gene lost 5 bases and the J gene lost 10 bases, with 12 bases spanning the gap. Looked up from germline, CDR1 is GTSNPN and CDR2 is SVGIG (reference sequence).

The rearrangement uses TRBV13 and TRBJ2-1; D is possibly TRBD2 (5 bases). The germline V gene has CDR1 PRHDT and CDR2 FYEKMQ (reference sequence). The V end was cut by 5 bases, the J end by 0 bases, with 8 bases between. There are 14 residues in the CDR3. Here the CDR3 reads CASSPGVSYNEQFF. The CDR3 DNA follows: TGTGCCAGCAGCCCCGGGGTCTCCTACAATGAGCAGTTCTTC.

The chain carries TRBV18 and TRBJ1-4, with 8 bases matching TRBD1. The ends lost 5 bases at V and 2 bases at J; junction bases unmatched: 10. The CDR3 runs to 17 residues. Looked up from germline, CDR1 is KGHSH and CDR2 is LQKENI. CDR3 loop: CASSGGQGDPTNEKLFF. CDR3 nucleotides: TGTGCCAGCTCAGGTGGACAGGGTGATCCGACTAATGAAAAACTGTTTTTT.

The V call is TRBV7-2, the J call TRBJ1-2, with 7 bases aligning to TRBD1. Unmatched junction bases numbered 5, after V lost 1 base and J lost 0 bases. Germline V CDR1 and CDR2: SGHTA, FQGNSA. This CDR3 has 16 amino acids. The chain's CDR3 is CASSLVTGAANYGYTF. The CDR3 coding sequence is TGTGCCAGCAGCTTAGTAACAGGGGCAGCTAACTATGGCTACACCTTC.

This clone has more than one count but fewer than ten. The V and J genes are TRBV2 and TRBJ2-1; D perhaps matches TRBD2 (5 bases). CDR1 and CDR2 from the germline V gene are SNHLY and FYNNEI. The CDR3 loop spans 13 amino acids. DNA of the CDR3: TGTGCAGCGGCCGAAACCAGTTACAATGAGCAGTTCTTC. Amino acid sequence: CAAAETSYNEQFF.